This record covers a single T cell receptor (beta chain). The antigen remains unidentified. The donors were adults (healthy and HIV-negative) with no recent acute infections or vaccinations. Original processing notes: ImmunoSEQ only sent back junction sequences with no quality scores, so filtering was done differently. TCRdb's table, derived via immunoSEQ multiplex PCR, lists solely in-frame clones and lacks some. V and J calls and clone size come straight from that table; D and trimming were deduced from the DNA. The sample has some 680,000 clones; around 73% are singletons. These data are taken from a study of shared clonotypes between healthy human individuals. General study results and limits: Generation probability values for non-shared clonotypes were lower than those for clonotypes shared by all four donors. Rarefaction gave evidence that sorted-subset sequencing remained incomplete despite large depth.

Between the trimmed V and J ends, which lost 4 bases and 4 bases, there was a span of 12 bases. The CDR3 totals 13 residues. In germline, CDR1 is SGHNT, CDR2 YYREEE (reference sequence). V gene TRBV5-4 combines with J gene TRBJ2-7; D unresolved. The sequence came from a woman aged 25 to 39 in good health. Sequences were obtained from memory CD4+ T cells sorted from blood. The subset was: CD45RA-negative fraction. The CDR3 region has the DNA TGTGCCAGCAGCCCACTTAACTCTTACGAGCAGTACTTC. Its protein is CASSPLNSYEQYF.